Each of the 28 T cell receptor beta chains below was sequenced from the same sample in a study of cytomegalovirus exposure and HLA in healthy donors. Primers: 60 Vbeta forward and 13 Jbeta reverse. Data came from immunoSEQ multiplex PCR; TCRdb stores just in-frame clones and leaves some out. Among 200,000 or so clones listed, 82% were seen once. Sequenced input: PBMCs. The receptor source for this set is a boy aged 2 to 10 in good health and CMV-seronegative.

This clone was recorded a few times. This chain links TRBV11-2 with TRBJ1-6; TRBD1 is a possible D gene (5 bases). The CDR3 is 16 residues long. Deletions cut 0 bases from V and 7 bases from J, with 13 bases between. Germline V gene data show CDR1 as SGHAT and CDR2 as FQNNGV. The CDR3 nucleotides read TGTGCCAGCAGCTTAGATCGTTGGGGCCGCAATTCACCCCTCCACTTT. It encodes CASSLDRWGRNSPLHF.

In regard to this clone: The same CDR3 arises from other DNA sequences in this sample as well. V is TRBV13 and J is TRBJ1-1; possibly TRBD1 for D (5 bases). Germline V CDR1 and CDR2: PRHDT, FYEKMQ (reference sequence). With 5 bases removed from V and 4 bases from J, the gap between germline ends came to 8 bases. There are 12 residues in the CDR3. Written as DNA, the CDR3 is TGTGCCAGCAGCCGGGGGGGCACTGAAGCTTTCTTT. It codes for CASSRGGTEAFF.

The rearrangement links TRBV5-6 to TRBJ1-1, with D hard to call. The germline V gene has CDR1 SGHDT and CDR2 YYEEEE. The germline V and J ends were trimmed by 4 bases and 7 bases, with 8 bases remaining between them. The CDR3 length is 11 residues. In DNA, the CDR3 is TGTGCCAGCAGCCCCGGGGTTGAAGCTTTCTTT. Translating gives CASSPGVEAFF.

This clone appeared a few times. The chain employs TRBV5-1 and TRBJ1-2; TRBD1 is a possible D gene (6 bases). Trimming took off 4 bases at V and 4 bases at J, with 11 bases between the two ends. Germline V gene sequence: CDR1 SGHRS, CDR2 YFSETQ. CDR3 length equals 13 residues. The DNA for the CDR3 is TGCGCCAGCAGCCCACAGGGTAGCTATGGCTACACCTTC. This translates into CASSPQGSYGYTF.

This clone was detected a few times. This chain joins TRBV4-2 and TRBJ1-2, with D perhaps matching TRBD1 (6 bases). This CDR3 comprises 15 residues. Trimming left V 4 bases short and J 1 base short, with 13 bases between. CDR1 is LGHNA and CDR2 is YNFKEQ in the germline V gene. The CDR3 nucleotides are TGTGCCAGCAGCCCCGGACAGAACTTTAACTATGGCTACACCTTC. This encodes CASSPGQNFNYGYTF.

V gene TRBV5-5 combines with J gene TRBJ2-3; tentatively, D is TRBD2 (5 bases). Trimming cost V 0 bases and J 3 bases, with 8 bases left between them. Looked up from germline, CDR1 is SGHKS and CDR2 is YYEKEE (reference sequence). CDR3 length: 14 residues. In DNA form, the CDR3 reads TGTGCCAGCAGCTTGGCGGGGAGAACAGATACGCAGTATTTT. It codes for CASSLAGRTDTQYF. The whole variable domain, remainder taken from reference TRBV5-5 and TRBJ2-3, is DAGVTQSPTHLIKTRGQQVTLRCSPISGHKSVSWYQQVLGQGPQFIFQYYEKEERGRGNFPDRFSARQFPNYSSELNVNALLLGDSALYLCASSLAGRTDTQYFGPGTRLTVL.

The chain is built from TRBV11-2 and TRBJ2-5; TRBD2 might be the D (5 bases). Trimming pared 1 base from V and 4 bases from J, leaving 13 bases between. The germline CDR1 and CDR2 sequences are SGHAT and FQNNGV. The CDR3 length is 15 residues. CDR3: CASSLGRHGGETQYF. As DNA, the CDR3 is TGTGCCAGCAGCTTAGGCCGCCATGGAGGAGAGACCCAGTACTTC. Complete variable domain (other parts from reference TRBV11-2 and TRBJ2-5): EAGVAQSPRYKIIEKRQSVAFWCNPISGHATLYWYQQILGQGPKLLIQFQNNGVVDDSQLPKDRFSAERLKGVDSTLKIQPAKLEDSAVYLCASSLGRHGGETQYFGPGTRLLVL.

About this clone itself: Within the sample, other DNA sequences also encode this same CDR3. The chain links TRBV6-5 to TRBJ1-4, with TRBD1 matching over 9 bases. The CDR3 spans 15 residues. The ends lost 0 bases at V and 7 bases at J; junction bases unmatched: 3. Per the germline V gene, CDR1 is MNHEY and CDR2 is SVGAGI. The CDR3 is CASSYSGTGSEKLFF. CDR3 nucleotides: TGTGCCAGCAGTTACTCCGGGACAGGGAGTGAAAAACTGTTTTTT.

The chain carries TRBV7-8 and TRBJ2-5; 8 positions agree with TRBD2. Germline-derived CDR1 and CDR2 are SGHVS and FQNEAQ. The CDR3 has 18 residues. The junction had 15 bases not matched to a gene; V was cut back by 2 bases and J by 4 bases. In DNA form, the CDR3 reads TGTGCCAGCAGCTTACGGCCGGTCGGGGGGGCCCCCCCAGAGACCCAGTACTTC. This gives the protein CASSLRPVGGAPPETQYF.

This clone was observed a few times. J is TRBJ2-1 and V is TRBV27; tentatively, D is TRBD2 (6 bases). V was cut by 3 bases and J by 12 bases, with 18 bases left in between. Germline values: CDR1 MNHEY, CDR2 SMNVEV (reference sequence). The CDR3 loop spans 14 amino acids. The CDR3 region is CASSLDGGVEGQFF. Here the CDR3 DNA reads TGTGCCAGCAGTTTGGACGGCGGGGTTGAGGGGCAGTTCTTC.

V usage is TRBV7-9 and J usage is TRBJ1-1; D gene ambiguous. There are 14 residues in the CDR3. V was shortened by 0 bases and J by 4 bases, with 9 bases between the two germline ends. Germline V gene sequence: CDR1 SEHNR, CDR2 FQNEAQ (reference sequence). This CDR3 is CASSLAGPSTEAFF. DNA of the CDR3: TGTGCCAGCAGCTTAGCTGGTCCGAGCACTGAAGCTTTCTTT.

The chain uses TRBV5-1 and TRBJ2-3; 11 bases map to TRBD2. The V segment lost 3 bases and the J segment 0 bases; nucleotides outside the gene matches: 9. This CDR3 comprises 18 residues. CDR1 and CDR2 (germline): SGHRS, YFSETQ. CDR3 DNA sequence: TGCGCCAGCAGCTGGGGATCTAGCGGGGGGACTAGCACAGATACGCAGTATTTT. Its protein product is CASSWGSSGGTSTDTQYF.

This clone was recorded a few times. Here the CDR3 reads CASSLTGEDGYTF. CDR3 DNA sequence: TGTGCCAGCAGTCTCACAGGGGAAGATGGCTACACCTTC. The chain recombines TRBV7-9 with TRBJ1-2; 7 positions agree with TRBD1. V lost 6 bases and J lost 6; bases outside the gene matches: 7. Germline CDR1 SEHNR, CDR2 FQNEAQ (reference sequence). The CDR3 has 13 amino acids. The whole variable domain, remainder taken from reference TRBV7-9 and TRBJ1-2, is DTGVSQNPRHKITKRGQNVTFRCDPISEHNRLYWYRQTLGQGPEFLTYFQNEAQLEKSRLLSDRFSAERPKGSFSTLEIQRTEQGDSAMYLCASSLTGEDGYTFGSGTRLTVV.

This clone was counted only a few times. V and J are TRBV6-6 and TRBJ1-2; a weak D match, TRBD1 (5 bases). The CDR3 is 14 amino acids. Germline V gene sequence: CDR1 MNHNY, CDR2 SVGAGI (reference sequence). V was cut by 1 base and J by 5 bases, with 11 bases left in between. The chain's CDR3 is CASSYLGPGYGYTF. The DNA for the CDR3 is TGTGCCAGCAGTTACTTGGGGCCTGGGTATGGCTACACCTTC.

The chain joins TRBV11-2 to TRBJ1-2; 9 nucleotides line up with TRBD1. The trim removed 4 bases at V and 2 bases at J, leaving 8 bases unmatched. CDR3 length: 16 residues. Germline V gene lookup returns CDR1 SGHAT and CDR2 FQNNGV. This CDR3 is CASSSGTGLFNYGYTF. CDR3 nucleotides: TGTGCCAGCAGCTCCGGGACAGGGCTGTTCAACTATGGCTACACCTTC.

The chain joins TRBV6-1 to TRBJ1-1, with D possibly TRBD1 on 5 matching bases. Germline lookup yields CDR1 MNHNS and CDR2 SASEGT. Trimming shortened V by 2 bases and J by 0 bases, and 7 bases separated the two germline ends. The CDR3 is 14 residues long. The CDR3 region is CASSEPGLNTEAFF. CDR3 bases: TGTGCCAGCAGTGAACCAGGGCTGAACACTGAAGCTTTCTTT.

This clone was observed once. This sequence joins TRBV5-4 and TRBJ2-7; perhaps TRBD2 as D (6 bases). The germline gives CDR1 SGHNT, CDR2 YYREEE (reference sequence). The V end was cut by 0 bases, the J end by 5 bases, with 6 bases between. The CDR3 spans 12 residues. CDR3 bases: TGTGCCAGCAGCTTGGGACTAGACGAGCAGTACTTC. Translated, it gives CASSLGLDEQYF.

V is TRBV16 and J is TRBJ1-4; D is ambiguous. The germline V gene has CDR1 KGHSY and CDR2 FQNENV. Deletions cut 4 bases from V and 5 bases from J, with 11 bases between. This CDR3 has 14 amino acids. This chain's CDR3 is CASSPGILNEKLFF. DNA for the CDR3: TGTGCCAGCAGCCCAGGAATCCTGAATGAAAAACTGTTTTTT.

The chain employs TRBV10-3 and TRBJ2-3; the match to TRBD2 covers 9 bases. The CDR3 is 14 amino acids. From germline, CDR1 is ENHRY and CDR2 SYGVKD. V was pared by 4 bases and J by 6 bases, with 5 bases of the junction left unmatched. The CDR3 DNA sequence: TGTGCCATCAGTGGGGGACTAGCTTTGGATACGCAGTATTTT. This codes for CAISGGLALDTQYF.

V gene TRBV29-1 combines with J gene TRBJ2-5; D ambiguous. Germline assignment: CDR1 SQVTM and CDR2 ANQGSEA. The length of the CDR3 is 12 residues. V lost 3 bases and J 5 bases, leaving 10 bases between the germline ends. In DNA form, the CDR3 reads TGCAGCGTTGACGGCGGTGCGGAGACCCAGTACTTC. This gives the protein CSVDGGAETQYF.

This chain links TRBV9 with TRBJ2-6, with D tentatively TRBD1 (6 bases). Trimming removed 3 bases from V and 0 bases from J, with 19 bases in between. Germline V gene lookup returns CDR1 SGDLS and CDR2 YYNGEE. The CDR3 sequence is 19 residues long. The CDR3 DNA reads TGTGCCAGCAGCGCGACCCGGGTGGGGGCGCTCTCTGGGGCCAACGTCCTGACTTTC. The encoded protein is CASSATRVGALSGANVLTF.

This clone was seen only a few times. The chain links TRBV27 to TRBJ1-1; weak D call: TRBD1 (6 bases). Trimming left V 3 bases short and J 8 bases short, with 13 bases between. The CDR3 runs to 13 residues. Germline V gene sequence: CDR1 MNHEY, CDR2 SMNVEV (reference sequence). In nucleotides, the CDR3 is TGTGCCAGCAGTTTTGGACGAACAGGGGAAGCTTTCTTT. Its translation: CASSFGRTGEAFF.

The table lists this clone with a few counts. The chain combines TRBV5-6 with TRBJ1-1; no reliable D call. The CDR3 is 14 residues long. Trimming removed 0 bases at V and 1 base at J, with 7 bases between. CDR1 is SGHDT and CDR2 is YYEEEE in the germline V gene. Here the CDR3 reads CASSLGAGNTEAFF. For the CDR3, the DNA is TGTGCCAGCAGCTTGGGTGCAGGGAACACTGAAGCTTTCTTT.

The J gene is TRBJ1-3, the V gene TRBV29-1, with D possibly matching TRBD1 (5 bases). The CDR3 runs to 11 residues. CDR1 SQVTM and CDR2 ANQGSEA come from the germline V gene. This CDR3 is CSGTDGNTIYF. In nucleotides, the CDR3 is TGCAGTGGGACTGACGGAAACACCATATATTTT.

J is TRBJ2-3 and V is TRBV6-1, with 8 positions matching TRBD2. Per germline, CDR1 MNHNS and CDR2 SASEGT. The CDR3 runs to 15 residues. J gave up 0 bases and V 2 bases, and 1 base lay outside the gene matches. The CDR3 here is CASSELAGSTDTQYF. In nucleotides, the CDR3 is TGTGCCAGCAGTGAACTAGCGGGTAGCACAGATACGCAGTATTTT.

The DNA for the CDR3 is TGTGCCATCAGCGGCGGGACGTCCGGGACAGTCTCCTACGAGCAGTACTTC. Its protein is CAISGGTSGTVSYEQYF. The V call is TRBV10-3, the J call TRBJ2-7; a weak D match, TRBD1 (7 bases). This CDR3 contains 17 residues. Germline CDR1 ENHRY, CDR2 SYGVKD. Trimming cost V 6 bases and J 0 bases, with 21 bases left between them.

As concerns this clone: Germline and junction disagree at one end, which may indicate a read error. The J gene is TRBJ2-7, the V gene TRBV7-7, with 8 bases fitting TRBD1. The CDR3 has 14 amino acids. CDR1 and CDR2 (germline): SSHAT, FNYEAQ (reference sequence). Here the CDR3 reads CASSIGQGGYEQYF. CDR3 DNA: TGTGCTAGCAGCATTGGACAGGGAGGCTACGAGCAGTACTTC.

The genes are TRBV29-1 and TRBJ2-1, with a tentative D call TRBD2 (7 bases). CDR3 length: 10 amino acids. V was cut by 3 bases and J by 15 bases, with 12 bases left in between. CDR1 is SQVTM and CDR2 is ANQGSEA in the germline V gene. The DNA for the CDR3 is TGCAGCGTTGACGGGGAGGGGGGGTTCTTC. This translates into CSVDGEGGFF.